This TCR beta chain was retrieved from a study of blood T cell repertoires in COVID-19. At the level of the study: COVID-19 samples, acute and convalescent, were from the United States, Italy and Spain.

Germline CDR1 reads MNHEY; CDR2 reads SVGAGI. The CDR3 runs 14 residues. After removal of 7 bases from V and 3 bases from J, the junction contained 5 bases not matched to a gene. Authors' processing steps: Estimation of nucleated cell counts relied on the amplification of reference gene primers. Sequencing was performed with immunoSEQ multiplex PCR; in TCRdb, only in-frame clones are kept and a portion is missing. V and J calls and clone size are as listed in that table; D and trimming were resolved from the DNA. The sample records approximately 350,000 clones, more than 75% being singletons. This receptor was identified in a woman between 18 and 29 years old who had recovered from COVID-19. This sequence joins TRBV6-5 and TRBJ2-3; the match to TRBD2 covers 9 bases. The sequenced sample was peripheral blood. CDR3 loop: CASNSGSWTDTQYF. The CDR3 nucleotides are TGTGCCAGCAATAGCGGGAGTTGGACAGATACGCAGTATTTT.